Listed below are T cell receptor beta chains from one sample, sequenced in a study of cytomegalovirus exposure and HLA in healthy donors. Sequencing was performed with immunoSEQ multiplex PCR; in TCRdb, only in-frame clones are kept and a portion is missing. The sample shows about 85,000 clones, over 70% of them seen only once. Sample: PBMCs. The receptors come from a boy aged 5-17 years in good health and CMV-seronegative. Both conserved end residues are part of each CDR3. The D gene is left open where the match is weak. A clone size is listed for some rows: how often the clone was seen (once, few, many), or a class if it is expanded.

J gene,CDR3 length,D gene,V gene,clone size,CDR3 protein,CDR3 DNA
TRBJ2-3,13,-,TRBV27,-,CAAARGGTDTQYF,TGTGCCGCCGCCAGGGGAGGCACAGATACGCAGTATTTT
TRBJ2-7,12,-,TRBV4-1,-,CASSQDTRVQYF,TGCGCCAGCAGCCAAGATACCCGGGTGCAGTACTTC
TRBJ1-2,14,-,TRBV9,-,CASSVGPGNYGYTF,TGTGCCAGCAGCGTAGGTCCAGGAAACTATGGCTACACCTTC
TRBJ1-2,11,-,TRBV30,-,CAWTRQVSYTF,TGTGCCTGGACCCGACAAGTTAGCTACACCTTC
TRBJ1-4,15,-,TRBV7-2,-,CASSFQGSLNEKLFF,TGTGCCAGCAGCTTTCAGGGCAGCCTTAATGAAAAACTGTTTTTT
TRBJ1-1,13,-,TRBV19,-,CASRRADRTEAFF,TGTGCCAGTAGGAGGGCGGATCGGACTGAAGCTTTCTTT
TRBJ2-7,14,TRBD1,TRBV25-1,once,CASRAGQGPYEQYF,TGTGCCAGCAGGGCTGGACAGGGGCCCTACGAGCAGTACTTC
TRBJ2-1,15,-,TRBV13,-,CASSLVQALNNEQFF,TGTGCCAGCAGCTTAGTGCAGGCCCTAAACAATGAGCAGTTCTTC
TRBJ2-1,13,-,TRBV5-1,few,CASSEVVDNEQFF,TGCGCCAGCAGCGAAGTAGTCGACAATGAGCAGTTCTTC
TRBJ2-3,13,TRBD2,TRBV5-1,-,CASRAGATDTQYF,TGCGCCAGCCGAGCGGGAGCCACAGATACGCAGTATTTT
TRBJ2-5,11,-,TRBV6-5,few,CASSQGETQYF,TGTGCCAGCAGCCAGGGGGAGACCCAGTACTTC
TRBJ2-4,12,TRBD1,TRBV4-1,-,CASSQTGYIQYF,TGCGCCAGCAGCCAGACAGGGTACATTCAGTACTTC
TRBJ1-2,13,TRBD1,TRBV30,-,CAWDRDLLDGYTF,TGTGCCTGGGACAGGGATTTGCTCGATGGCTACACCTTC
TRBJ2-7,12,-,TRBV11-2,-,CASSSLVNEQYF,TGTGCCAGCAGCTCACTTGTAAACGAGCAGTACTTC
TRBJ1-2,21,TRBD1,TRBV10-2,-,CASRRTLKPGQRSIFNYGYTF,TGCGCCAGCAGAAGAACTTTAAAACCGGGACAGAGAAGCATCTTCAACTATGGCTACACCTTC
TRBJ1-1,13,-,TRBV7-2,few,CASKADMNTEAFF,TGTGCCAGCAAAGCGGATATGAACACTGAAGCTTTCTTT
TRBJ2-2,15,-,TRBV11-2,-,CASRGQFWNTGELFF,TGTGCCAGCCGAGGGCAATTTTGGAACACCGGGGAGCTGTTTTTT
TRBJ1-1,13,-,TRBV29-1,-,CGSLRGKNTEAFF,TGCGGCTCCTTGCGGGGAAAGAACACTGAAGCTTTCTTT
TRBJ1-1,14,TRBD1,TRBV5-1,-,CASSWTGEGTEAFF,TGCGCCAGCAGCTGGACAGGGGAGGGCACTGAAGCTTTCTTT
TRBJ2-3,13,-,TRBV7-9,once,CASSFPSTDTQYF,TGTGCCAGCAGCTTCCCTAGCACAGATACGCAGTATTTT
TRBJ1-6,14,TRBD1,TRBV11-3,-,CASSSTGYNSPLHF,TGTGCCAGCAGCTCGACAGGGTATAATTCACCCCTCCACTTT
TRBJ1-2,14,TRBD1,TRBV27,-,CASSLRDRNYGYTF,TGTGCCAGCAGTTTACGGGACAGGAACTATGGCTACACCTTC
TRBJ2-1,14,TRBD2,TRBV6-5,-,CASVAGGRYNEQFF,TGTGCCAGCGTGGCGGGAGGGCGGTACAATGAGCAGTTCTTC
TRBJ2-5,14,-,TRBV7-2,-,CASSPTVLMETQYF,TGTGCCAGCAGCCCGACAGTACTGATGGAGACCCAGTACTTC
TRBJ2-2,14,-,TRBV7-7,-,CASSLNGGTGELFF,TGTGCCAGCAGCTTAAACGGGGGCACCGGGGAGCTGTTTTTT
TRBJ2-1,13,TRBD1,TRBV29-1,-,CSARTGWYNEQFF,TGCAGCGCACGGACAGGGTGGTACAATGAGCAGTTCTTC
TRBJ1-5,13,-,TRBV6-5,-,CASRQATNQPQHF,TGTGCCAGCAGACAGGCGACCAATCAGCCCCAGCATTTT
TRBJ1-2,13,-,TRBV27,once,CASSFTGSYGYTF,TGTGCCAGCAGTTTTACGGGTTCCTATGGCTACACCTTC
TRBJ1-2,13,-,TRBV28,-,CASSFGGWSGYTF,TGTGCCAGCAGTTTCGGGGGATGGAGTGGCTACACCTTC